The sequence of this T cell receptor (beta chain) was determined in a study of cytomegalovirus exposure and HLA in healthy donors. Across the whole study: An early data release held around 80 million unique TCRs from HLA-typed donors.

V lost 3 bases and J lost 7; bases outside the gene matches: 12. The CDR3 consists of 16 residues. Per the germline V gene, CDR1 is MNHEY and CDR2 is SMNVEV (reference sequence). Findings of the study overall: The authors considered a cluster of highly shared sequence variants likely to be a sequencing artifact.

This clone was seen a single time. The antigen is unknown. The primer mix had 60 Vbeta and 13 Jbeta primers. TCRdb's table, derived via immunoSEQ multiplex PCR, lists solely in-frame clones and lacks some. The data contain more than 130,000 clones, 78% of them seen just once; the ten biggest clones take up 2.8%. V and J are TRBV27 and TRBJ1-2; 9 bases match TRBD1. Sequenced material: PBMCs. This receptor was taken from a male donor in good health and CMV-seronegative. CDR3 residues: CASSFLPGQGLIGYTF. The CDR3 DNA sequence: TGTGCCAGCAGTTTCCTCCCGGGACAGGGACTTATTGGCTACACCTTC.